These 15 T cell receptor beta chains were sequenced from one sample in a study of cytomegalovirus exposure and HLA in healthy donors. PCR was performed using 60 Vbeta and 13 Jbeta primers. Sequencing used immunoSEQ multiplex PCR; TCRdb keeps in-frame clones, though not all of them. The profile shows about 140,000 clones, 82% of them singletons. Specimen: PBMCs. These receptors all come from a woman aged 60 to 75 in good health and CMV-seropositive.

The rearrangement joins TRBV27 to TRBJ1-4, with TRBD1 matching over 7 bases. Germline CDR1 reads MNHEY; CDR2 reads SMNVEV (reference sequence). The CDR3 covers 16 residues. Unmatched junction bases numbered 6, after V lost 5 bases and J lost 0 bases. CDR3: CASSPWDSSTNEKLFF. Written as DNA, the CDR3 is TGTGCCAGCAGTCCGTGGGACAGCTCAACTAATGAAAAACTGTTTTTT.

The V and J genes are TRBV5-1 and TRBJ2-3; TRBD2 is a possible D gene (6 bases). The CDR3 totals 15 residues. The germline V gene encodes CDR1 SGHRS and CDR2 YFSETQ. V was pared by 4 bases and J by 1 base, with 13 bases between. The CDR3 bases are TGCGCCAGCAGCCGCGGGACTGCCCGCACAGATACGCAGTATTTT. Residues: CASSRGTARTDTQYF.

The DNA of the CDR3 is TGTGCCAGCAGCTTTTCGGGGATTGGACTAGCGGGAGGGTTGTACGAGCAGTACTTC. It specifies CASSFSGIGLAGGLYEQYF. This sequence joins TRBV7-9 and TRBJ2-7; 15 nucleotides line up with TRBD2. The CDR3 contains 19 residues. The germline CDR1 and CDR2 sequences are SEHNR and FQNEAQ (reference sequence). After removal of 3 bases from V and 4 bases from J, the junction contained 13 bases not matched to a gene.

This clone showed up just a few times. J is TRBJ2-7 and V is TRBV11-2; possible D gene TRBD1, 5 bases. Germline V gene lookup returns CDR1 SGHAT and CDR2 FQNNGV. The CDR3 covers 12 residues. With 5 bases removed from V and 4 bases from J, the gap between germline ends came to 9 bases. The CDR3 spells CASSLRVYEQYF. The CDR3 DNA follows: TGTGCCAGCAGCCTCAGGGTGTACGAGCAGTACTTC.

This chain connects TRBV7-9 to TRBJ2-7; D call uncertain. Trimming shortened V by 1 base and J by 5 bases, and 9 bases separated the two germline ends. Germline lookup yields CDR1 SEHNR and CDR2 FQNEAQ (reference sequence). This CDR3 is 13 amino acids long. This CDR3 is CASSLDGADEQYF. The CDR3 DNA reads TGTGCCAGCAGCTTAGATGGAGCTGACGAGCAGTACTTC.

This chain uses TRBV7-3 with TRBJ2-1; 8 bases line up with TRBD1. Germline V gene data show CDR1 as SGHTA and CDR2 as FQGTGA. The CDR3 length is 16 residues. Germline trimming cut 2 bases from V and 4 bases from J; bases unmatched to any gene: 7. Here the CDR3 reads CASSLQGQGAYNEQFF. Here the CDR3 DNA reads TGTGCCAGCAGCTTACAAGGGCAGGGGGCTTACAATGAGCAGTTCTTC.

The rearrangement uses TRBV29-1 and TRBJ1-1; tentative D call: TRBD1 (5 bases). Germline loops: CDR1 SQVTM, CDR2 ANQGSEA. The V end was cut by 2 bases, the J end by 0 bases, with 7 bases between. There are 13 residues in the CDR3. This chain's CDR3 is CSVERGLNTEAFF. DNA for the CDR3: TGCAGCGTTGAACGGGGGTTGAACACTGAAGCTTTCTTT. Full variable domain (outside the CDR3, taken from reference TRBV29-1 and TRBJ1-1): SAVISQKPSRDICQRGTSLTIQCQVDSQVTMMFWYRQQPGQSLTLIATANQGSEATYESGFVIDKFPISRPNLTFSTLTVSNMSPEDSSIYLCSVERGLNTEAFFGQGTRLTVV.

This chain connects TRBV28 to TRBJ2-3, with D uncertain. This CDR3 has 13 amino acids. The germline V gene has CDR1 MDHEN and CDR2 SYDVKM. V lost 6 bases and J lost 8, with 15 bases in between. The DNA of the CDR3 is TGTGCCAGCAGCCCGGTCGTTGAAGTTACGCAGTATTTT. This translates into CASSPVVEVTQYF.

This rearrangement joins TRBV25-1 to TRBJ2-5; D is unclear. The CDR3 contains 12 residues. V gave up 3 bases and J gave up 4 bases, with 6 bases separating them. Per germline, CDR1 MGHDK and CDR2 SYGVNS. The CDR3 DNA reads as TGTGCCAGCAGTGATCTTTTAGAGACCCAGTACTTC. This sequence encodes CASSDLLETQYF.

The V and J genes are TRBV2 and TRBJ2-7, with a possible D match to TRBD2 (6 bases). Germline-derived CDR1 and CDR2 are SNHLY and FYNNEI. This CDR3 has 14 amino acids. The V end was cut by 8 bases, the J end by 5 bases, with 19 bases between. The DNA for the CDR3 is TGTGCCAGCGGGGGGACCGGCAGATTTCACGAGCAGTACTTC. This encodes CASGGTGRFHEQYF.

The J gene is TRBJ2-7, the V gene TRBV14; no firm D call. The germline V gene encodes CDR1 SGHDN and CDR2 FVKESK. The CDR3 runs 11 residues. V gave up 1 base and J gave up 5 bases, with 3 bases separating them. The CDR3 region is CASSQVDEQYF. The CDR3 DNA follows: TGTGCCAGCAGCCAAGTCGACGAGCAGTACTTC.

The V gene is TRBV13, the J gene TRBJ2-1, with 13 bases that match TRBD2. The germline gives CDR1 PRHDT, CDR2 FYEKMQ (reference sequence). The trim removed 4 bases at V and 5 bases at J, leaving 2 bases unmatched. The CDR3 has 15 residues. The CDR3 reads CASSSGTSGNNEQFF. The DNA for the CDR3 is TGTGCCAGCAGCTCCGGGACTAGCGGGAACAATGAGCAGTTCTTC.

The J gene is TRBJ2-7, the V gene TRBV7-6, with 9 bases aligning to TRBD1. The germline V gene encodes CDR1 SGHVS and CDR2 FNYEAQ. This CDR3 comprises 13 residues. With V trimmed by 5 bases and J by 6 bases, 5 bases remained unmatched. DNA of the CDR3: TGTGCCAGCAGCGCCGGGGACAGGGTCGAGCAGTACTTC. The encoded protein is CASSAGDRVEQYF. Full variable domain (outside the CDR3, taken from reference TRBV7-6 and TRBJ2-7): GAGVSQSPRYKVTKRGQDVALRCDPISGHVSLYWYRQALGQGPEFLTYFNYEAQQDKSGLPNDRFSAERPEGSISTLTIQRTEQRDSAMYRCASSAGDRVEQYFGPGTRLTVT.

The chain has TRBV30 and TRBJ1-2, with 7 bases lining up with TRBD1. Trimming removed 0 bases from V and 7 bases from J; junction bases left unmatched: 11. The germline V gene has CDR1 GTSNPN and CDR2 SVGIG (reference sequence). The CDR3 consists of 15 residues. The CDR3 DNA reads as TGTGCCTGGAGTGTATTAAGGCTCCAGGGGGGTGGCTACACCTTC. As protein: CAWSVLRLQGGGYTF.

The CDR3 nucleotides read TGCAGCATCGCCAGGGGGCGCAATCAGCCCCAGCATTTT. Amino acids: CSIARGRNQPQHF. The rearrangement uses TRBV29-1 and TRBJ1-5; 8 positions agree with TRBD1. Per the germline V gene, CDR1 is SQVTM and CDR2 is ANQGSEA. The V segment lost 8 bases and the J segment 2 bases; nucleotides outside the gene matches: 5. There are 13 residues in the CDR3.